This TCR beta chain was obtained from a study of T cell responses to AZD1222 COVID-19 vaccine (dated by TCRdb to about 2021). The study in broad terms: TCR sequencing covered fewer than 250 trial participants: 200 to 220 given two doses of AZD1222 and 26 given two doses of MenACWY control vaccine. Trial participants were enrolled by age into subgroups of 18-55, 56-69 and 70-plus years, and 148, 28 and 57 TCR-sequenced participants, respectively, were included in these subgroups.

Per the publication, the time point label means: about 28 days (+/-7) after the second vaccine dose. AZD1222 recipients given second doses at about 4 weeks or at about 12 weeks were pooled, since spike-specific TCR depth and breadth were not found to differ between the two schedules. Vaccinee samples came from UK trials COV001 and COV002, including a single-blind randomized controlled phase 2/3 trial of AZD1222 (ChAdOx1 nCoV-19) in healthy adults. Trial participant PBMC samples were collected at day 0 and day 28 after the second dose for TCRbeta chain sequencing. Sequences SGHNT (CDR1) and YYREEE (CDR2) are obtained from the germline V gene (reference sequence). V ends up 1 base short and J 8 bases short, with an unmatched junction base count of 8. Reading from cysteine to phenylalanine, the CDR3 counts 15 amino acids. Here the CDR3 DNA is all that survives: 45 bases in frame from base 1. The CDR3 regions of human TCRbeta chains were subjected to immunosequencing. In the original analysis: Repertoire TCRs were matched against a reference library of SARS-CoV-2-specific TCRs generated with the MIRA antigen-specificity platform. Breadth meant the fraction of unique TCRs that were SARS-CoV-2-associated, whereas depth meant the fraction of total T cells that were SARS-CoV-2-associated. Using the MIRA data, every spike-specific TCR was mapped to the spike region that the TCR reacted to and assigned to either a CD4 or a CD8 class. Log10-transformed breadth and depth values were compared by one-way ANOVA with Sidak's multiple comparisons tests. What TCRdb holds here is the immuneACCESS table cut down to in-frame rearrangements. Part of the clones is not present; checked against another copy, under half of the missing clones reflect an unresolved V gene, and the others are unexplained. From that table come the V and J calls and clone size; the DNA was used to work out D and trimming. For this sample the table gives tens of thousands of clones, of which approximately 90% were detected only once. About 2.7% of the sample rests with the top ten.

Study-wide findings and limitations: Participants were mostly white British and included more females than males, and it was suggested by the authors that clonal diversity may have been underestimated. Because no samples from the day 14 peak response were available, repertoires could be characterized only after the peak T cell response. Conclusions about previously exposed vaccinees are limited, since just 6 or 7 AZD1222 recipients were seropositive for SARS-CoV-2 at baseline. CD4 TCRs associated with the vaccine covered the entire spike protein, and the dominant responses were in regions 160-218 and 743-854. In the small 56-69-year group, the increase in depth fell short of significance, most likely because of low power. After two AZD1222 doses, spike-specific TCR breadth and depth were significantly higher than at day 0 and than in MenACWY recipients. Reportedly, almost half of the unique spike-specific TCRs recognized epitopes lying outside the regions that are mutated in the B.1.351 and B.1.1.7 variants.

As for this clone: Its antigen is not yet known. Base qualities are not at hand, and no much larger clone is one base apart.

The chain was built from TRBV5-4 and TRBJ2-1, with 8 middle bases fitting TRBD2. The receptor was derived from an adult who received the AZD1222 COVID-19 vaccine. The sequences come from peripheral blood, collected 28 days after the second AZD1222 dose. The nucleotides are TGTGCCAGCAGCTTGTTGAGTAGCGGGATTGATGAGCAGTTCTTC. It specifies CASSLLSSGIDEQFF.